Sequencing of this TCR beta chain was carried out in a study of EBV T-cell therapy then PD-1 blockade in nasopharyngeal carcinoma. Clones were sequenced by immunoSEQ multiplex PCR, and TCRdb holds only the in-frame ones, with some missing. Altogether about 17,000 clones are present, 75% to 90% being singletons, with the ten largest covering 29%. The treatment here: AdE1-LMPpoly-expanded autologous EBV-specific T-cell therapy followed by anti-PD-1 nivolumab. This clone occurred once. The antigen remains undetermined. The source was CD8+ T cells from blood, collected at day 0 from a patient whose treatment included autologous EBV-specific T cells and nivolumab. The clonotype was recovered from a middle-aged man with nasopharyngeal carcinoma.

CDR3 in DNA: TGTGCCAGCTCACCGACAGGGATTGAAAAACTGTTTTTT. It codes for CASSPTGIEKLFF. The V and J genes are TRBV18 and TRBJ1-4, with TRBD1 identical over 7 bases. V was pared by 3 bases and J by 7 bases, with 2 bases of the junction left unmatched. The CDR3 consists of 13 residues. CDR1 is KGHSH and CDR2 is LQKENI in the germline V gene.